This T cell receptor (beta chain) stems from a study of cytomegalovirus exposure and HLA in healthy donors. The V gene's germline CDR1 is PRHDT and CDR2 FYEKMQ (reference sequence). V gave up 5 bases and J gave up 1 base; unmatched junction bases: 7. CDR3 size: 16 residues. 13 Jbeta primers and 60 Vbeta primers were used for the PCR. The data were produced by immunoSEQ multiplex PCR, yet TCRdb's version contains in-frame clones alone and is incomplete. The sample consists of about 87,000 clones, less than 10% of them appearing once. This clone has more than one count but fewer than ten. The chain employs TRBV13 and TRBJ1-2, with TRBD1 identical over 10 bases. Sequenced sample: PBMCs. The sequence came from a man between 50 and 59 years old in good health and CMV-seronegative. For the CDR3, the DNA is TGTGCCAGCAGCCCATCGGGACAGGGGCTTAACTATGGCTACACCTTC. Protein: CASSPSGQGLNYGYTF.